The clone carrying this TCR beta chain came up many times. The data are from a study of T cells in Graves' hyperthyroidism and ophthalmopathy. Amplification of TCR beta CDR3 regions used RNA as the template. First-round RT-PCR targeting the TCR CDR3 was performed with the HTBI primer set. In TCRdb, the multiplex PCR reads were re-called with MiXCR into one record per CDR3 protein. The sample holds around 500,000 distinct CDR3 sequences, less than 15% seen once. From germline, CDR1 is MNHNS and CDR2 SASEGT. J was trimmed by 0 bases and V by 6 bases; bases with no gene match: 9. There are 18 residues in the CDR3.

Material: blood. The chain couples TRBV6-1 to TRBJ2-1; the match to TRBD2 covers 12 bases. The source is a woman aged 40-49 years with Graves' hyperthyroidism. The CDR3, as DNA: TGTGCCAGCAGCAGAACCCGACTAGCGGGGGACTCCTACAATGAGCAGTTCTTC. Encoded protein: CASSRTRLAGDSYNEQFF.